Listed below are T cell receptor beta chains from one sample, sequenced in a study of CD8+ T cells in alopecia areata. Measured with immunoSEQ multiplex PCR; TCRdb has only the in-frame clones, and not every one. The table lists 120,000 or so clones, less than 80% of them singletons, with roughly 3.1% in the top ten. Input material: CD4+ T cells sorted from blood. The receptors stem from a human donor in good health. CDR3s leave out the opening cysteine and the closing phenylalanine or tryptophan. The order of the fields is V gene, CDR3 protein.

v_gene: TRBV29-1
CDR3aa: SVGPDRGMSYT

v_gene: TRBV7-9
CDR3aa: ASSLDAGDEAF

v_gene: TRBV29-1
CDR3aa: SVEWTGYGYT

v_gene: TRBV5-6
CDR3aa: ASSLGRGRYGYT

v_gene: TRBV18
CDR3aa: ASSPWAAYEQY

v_gene: TRBV5-4
CDR3aa: ASSLEGADQPQH

v_gene: TRBV7-2
CDR3aa: ASSLDTAGSYEQY

v_gene: TRBV4-1
CDR3aa: ASSRATLETQY

v_gene: TRBV7-2
CDR3aa: ASSFVAGDGYEQY

v_gene: TRBV29-1
CDR3aa: SVEGPSGGLQETQY

v_gene: TRBV6-6
CDR3aa: ASRAGANVLT

v_gene: TRBV5-6
CDR3aa: ASSSRTGANSPLH

v_gene: TRBV27
CDR3aa: ASSSVRSYEQY

v_gene: TRBV25-1
CDR3aa: ASSDPTLIEQF

v_gene: TRBV29-1
CDR3aa: SVGKRNTGELF

v_gene: TRBV5-1
CDR3aa: ASSRTTGVAGELF

v_gene: TRBV29-1
CDR3aa: SANRGVGYEQY

v_gene: TRBV2
CDR3aa: ASSGHGYGYT

v_gene: TRBV30
CDR3aa: AWTLGYNEQF

v_gene: TRBV5-4
CDR3aa: ASSLDRDRGLASSYEQY

v_gene: TRBV2
CDR3aa: ASSPLVGGNEQF

v_gene: TRBV29-1
CDR3aa: SVTKQGAYEQY

v_gene: TRBV4-1
CDR3aa: ASSTIDGAHGYT

v_gene: TRBV5-1
CDR3aa: ASSAGTSGGAQETQY

v_gene: TRBV5-4
CDR3aa: ASSLDPAYNSPLH

v_gene: TRBV10-3
CDR3aa: AISDSINQPQH

v_gene: TRBV7-2
CDR3aa: ASSPQGEQY